This T cell receptor (beta chain) was sequenced during a study of T cell responses to AZD1222 COVID-19 vaccine (TCRdb year 2021). Describing the broader study: TCR sequencing covered approximately 230 trial participants: 207 given two doses of AZD1222 and approximately 26 given two doses of MenACWY control vaccine. Trial participants were enrolled into age subgroups of 18-55, 56-69 and 70-plus years, which contained around 150, 28 and 57 TCR-sequenced participants, respectively.

Summary of the overall study and its limitations: The vaccine-associated CD4 TCRs covered the entire spike protein, and the dominant responses fell in regions 160-218 and 743-854. Conclusions about previously exposed vaccinees were limited because only six AZD1222 recipients were SARS-CoV-2 seropositive at baseline. In the small 56-69-year group, the increase in depth fell short of significance, most likely because of low power. Most participants were white British and females outnumbered males, and the authors suggested that clonal diversity may have been underestimated. After two AZD1222 doses, spike-specific TCR breadth and depth were significantly higher than at day 0 and than in MenACWY recipients. Reportedly, almost half of the unique spike-specific TCRs recognized epitopes lying outside the regions that are mutated in the B.1.351 and B.1.1.7 variants. Because no day 14 peak-response samples were available, the repertoires could be characterized only after the peak T cell response.

CDR3 length: 18 amino acids, cysteine to phenylalanine. The DNA shown is the 54-base CDR3, in frame from base 1. Trimming at the junction amounts to 6 bases on V and 0 bases on J, and the germline ends lie 21 bases apart. Reading the germline V gene gives CDR1 SGHTA and CDR2 FQGNSA. Comment on this clone: It has no known antigen specificity. No base quality values were provided; no much bigger clone lies one nucleotide off.

Interpreted using the paper, the time point label stands for: about 28 days (+/-7) after the second vaccine dose. AZD1222 recipients with second doses at about 4 weeks or about 12 weeks were pooled, because spike-specific TCR depth and breadth did not differ between schedules. The vaccinee samples were drawn from two UK trials, COV001 and COV002, one of which was a single-blind randomized controlled phase 2/3 trial testing AZD1222 (ChAdOx1 nCoV-19) in healthy adults. For TCRbeta chain sequencing, PBMC samples were collected from trial participants at day 0 and at day 28 after the second dose. The CDR3 regions of human TCRbeta chains were analyzed by immunosequencing. Per the original workflow: TCRs in the repertoires were matched against a reference library of SARS-CoV-2-specific TCRs that had been generated with the MIRA antigen-specificity platform. Breadth was defined as the fraction of unique TCRs that were SARS-CoV-2-associated, and depth was defined as the fraction of total T cells that were SARS-CoV-2-associated. Using the MIRA data, each spike-specific TCR was assigned both to the spike region to which the TCR was reactive and to a CD4 or CD8 class. Log10-transformed breadth and depth values were compared by one-way ANOVA with Sidak's multiple comparisons tests. TCRdb took over this immuneACCESS table, retaining in-frame rearrangements with V and J assigned. Such tables are incomplete; in checked studies, under half of the missing clones stem from an unresolved V gene, and the remainder is unexplained. The V and J calls and the clone size are those of that table, but D and trimming were determined from the DNA. This sample holds 150,000 to 200,000 clones; about 90% were observed only once. The top ten constitute about 6% of the sample.

This TCR came from an adult who received the AZD1222 COVID-19 vaccine. The sequenced sample was peripheral blood, obtained 28 days after the second AZD1222 dose. Recombination linked TRBV7-2 to TRBJ1-5; TRBD1 is a possible D gene, resting on 6 matching bases. The DNA sequence follows: TGTGCCAGCAGACTACAGGTGGGAGGGGGGGATAGCAATCAGCCCCAGCATTTT. Its amino acids are CASRLQVGGGDSNQPQHF.